This T cell receptor (beta chain) was identified in a study of control samples from healthy donors and cancer patients. Trimming took 5 bases from V and 5 from J, leaving 11 bases between them. In germline, CDR1 is SGHKS, CDR2 YYEKEE (reference sequence). The CDR3 runs to 13 residues. The assay was immunoSEQ multiplex PCR, and TCRdb's table has in-frame clones only and misses some. The data hold 130,000 or so clones, with about 89% observed a single time. Sequenced: blood. V gene TRBV5-5 combines with J gene TRBJ1-5, with D tentatively TRBD1 (5 bases). This receptor was taken from a man aged 18 to 29 in good health. The CDR3 bases are TGTGCCAGCAGTCTAGACAGAGATCAGCCCCAGCATTTT. Protein product: CASSLDRDQPQHF.